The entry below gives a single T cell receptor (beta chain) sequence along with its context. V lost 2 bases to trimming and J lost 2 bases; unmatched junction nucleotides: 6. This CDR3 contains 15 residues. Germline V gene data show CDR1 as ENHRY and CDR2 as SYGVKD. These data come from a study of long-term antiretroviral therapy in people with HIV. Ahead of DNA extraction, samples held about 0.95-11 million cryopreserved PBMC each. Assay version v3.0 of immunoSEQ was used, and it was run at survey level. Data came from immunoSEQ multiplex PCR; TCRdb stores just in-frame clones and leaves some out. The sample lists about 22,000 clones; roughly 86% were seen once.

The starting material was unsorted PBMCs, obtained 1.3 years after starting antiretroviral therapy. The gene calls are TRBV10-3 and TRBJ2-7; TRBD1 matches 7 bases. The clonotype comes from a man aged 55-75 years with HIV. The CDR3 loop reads CAISEPGQPTYEQYF. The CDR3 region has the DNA TGTGCCATCAGTGAGCCGGGACAGCCTACCTACGAGCAGTACTTC.